The clone carrying this TCR beta chain was seen a single time. In the study's own analysis: Amplification of reference gene primers provided the estimated nucleated cell counts. Repertoires were generated with immunoSEQ multiplex PCR, while TCRdb's copy carries only in-frame clones and drops some. V and J calls and clone size are copied from that table; D and trimming were computed from the DNA. The table records some 220,000 clones, around nine tenths of them present only once. V was pared by 1 base and J by 2 bases, with 1 base of the junction left unmatched. This CDR3 spans 16 amino acids. The germline V gene has CDR1 LGHDT and CDR2 YNNKEL (reference sequence). This sample was taken from a study of blood T cell repertoires in COVID-19. Turning to the study itself: PBMCs, B-cell-depleted T cells, or T cells were the source of the cDNA or gDNA that made up the material.

Seattle-derived patients entered the study during active infection and were followed longitudinally. The sequenced material came from peripheral blood. The rearrangement uses TRBV3-1 (or the pseudogene TRBV3-2) and TRBJ2-3; TRBD2 matches 12 bases. This TCR derives from a man aged 25 to 45 with COVID-19, enrolled during active disease. The CDR3 sequence is CASSQGLAGATDTQYF. The DNA for the CDR3 is TGTGCCAGCAGCCAAGGACTAGCGGGGGCCACAGATACGCAGTATTTT.